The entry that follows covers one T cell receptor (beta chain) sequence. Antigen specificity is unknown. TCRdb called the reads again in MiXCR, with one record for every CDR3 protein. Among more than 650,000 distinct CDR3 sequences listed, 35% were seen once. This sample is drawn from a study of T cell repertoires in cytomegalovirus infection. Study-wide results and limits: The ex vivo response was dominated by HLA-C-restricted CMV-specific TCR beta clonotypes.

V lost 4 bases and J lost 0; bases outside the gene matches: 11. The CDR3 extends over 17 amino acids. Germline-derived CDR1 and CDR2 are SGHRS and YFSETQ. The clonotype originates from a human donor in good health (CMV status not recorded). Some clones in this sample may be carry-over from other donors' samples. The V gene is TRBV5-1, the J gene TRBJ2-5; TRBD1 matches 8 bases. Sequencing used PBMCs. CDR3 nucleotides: TGCGCCAGCAGCCCCAGGGGGCCAGGGACAGACCAAGAGACCCAGTACTTC. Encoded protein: CASSPRGPGTDQETQYF.